What follows is one T cell receptor beta chain and its context. Antigen unknown. There are 14 residues in the CDR3. The germline V gene has CDR1 WSHSY and CDR2 SAAADI. The V gene end was trimmed by 6 bases and the J gene end by 4 bases; junction bases not matched to a gene: 8. Individual cDNA molecules received unique molecular identifiers during library preparation. One entry per CDR3 protein results from TCRdb running MiXCR on the 5' RACE reads. The data show more than 60,000 distinct CDR3 sequences, roughly 12% seen once. The data derive from a study of early T cells in non-severe SARS-CoV-2 infection. Study overall: Alpha and beta chains were unpaired, from unsorted whole-blood bulk RNA.

Study-wide results and caveats: A preference for anti-spike CD8 responses marked VDJdb matching, which missed private and CD4 specificities.

The source material was whole blood, sampled at baseline. V and J are TRBV10-2 and TRBJ2-5; 7 nucleotides agree with TRBD1. The source is an adult who was a healthcare worker with PCR-confirmed SARS-CoV-2 infection or an uninfected control (not recorded which). As DNA, the CDR3 is TGCGCCAGCAGCTTACGACAGGGTCTAGAGACCCAGTACTTC. Its translation is CASSLRQGLETQYF.